This passage covers 18 T cell receptor beta chains from one sample sequenced in a study of cytomegalovirus exposure and HLA in healthy donors. Researchers ran the PCR with 60 Vbeta and 13 Jbeta primers. TCRdb keeps only in-frame clones here, not all; method: immunoSEQ multiplex PCR. The table lists roughly 100,000 clones, about 68% of them singletons. Sequencing was done on a sample of PBMCs. These receptors came from a man aged 25 to 45 in good health and CMV-seropositive.

This clone occurred a few times. V usage is TRBV11-3 and J usage is TRBJ1-1, with D perhaps matching TRBD1 (5 bases). In germline, CDR1 is SGHNT, CDR2 YENEEA. With 5 bases removed from V and 4 bases from J, the gap between germline ends came to 14 bases. The CDR3 length is 14 residues. The CDR3 coding sequence is TGTGCCAGCAGCGTCGAATCGACAGCCACTGAAGCTTTCTTT. The encoded protein is CASSVESTATEAFF.

The chain has TRBV29-1 and TRBJ1-2; no definite D call. CDR3 length: 11 amino acids. The V gene lost 4 bases and the J gene lost 7 bases, with 10 bases spanning the gap. CDR1 and CDR2 (germline): SQVTM, ANQGSEA. CDR3 coding DNA: TGCAGCGTTGCCCTTATTTCTGGCTACACCTTC. This codes for CSVALISGYTF.

For the CDR3, the DNA is TGTATCTCCCGCCGCGGGGGGGCCACAGATACGCAGTATTTT. It translates to CISRRGGATDTQYF. This chain connects TRBV27 to TRBJ2-3, with TRBD2 matching over 9 bases. This CDR3 has 14 amino acids. Germline CDR1 is MNHEY and CDR2 is SMNVEV (reference sequence).

CDR3 protein: CASSWGLAGGDDEQFF. Written as DNA, the CDR3 is TGTGCCAGCAGTTGGGGACTAGCGGGGGGGGATGATGAGCAGTTCTTC. The chain recombines TRBV27 with TRBJ2-1, with 16 bases aligning to TRBD2. V gave up 4 bases and J gave up 8 bases; unmatched junction bases: 5. The CDR3 covers 16 residues. The germline CDR1 and CDR2 sequences are MNHEY and SMNVEV (reference sequence).

The CDR3 DNA sequence: TGTGCCAGCAGCGAGTCCGGGACAGGACTCTACGAGCAGTACTTC. It specifies CASSESGTGLYEQYF. The V call is TRBV6-5, the J call TRBJ2-7, with 8 bases fitting TRBD1. The length of the CDR3 is 15 residues. V dropped 6 bases and J dropped 3; count of bases not matched to a gene: 10. Germline V gives CDR1 MNHEY, CDR2 SVGAGI.

J is TRBJ2-2 and V is TRBV5-4; no firm D call. The CDR3 is 13 amino acids. V was pared by 2 bases and J by 1 base, with 3 bases between. Germline V gives CDR1 SGHNT, CDR2 YYREEE (reference sequence). The CDR3 protein is CASSFRNTGELFF. Written as DNA, the CDR3 is TGTGCCAGCAGCTTTAGGAACACCGGGGAGCTGTTTTTT.

This chain connects TRBV6-1 to TRBJ1-2; 9 positions agree with TRBD1. The length of the CDR3 is 14 residues. The trim removed 7 bases at V and 3 bases at J, leaving 6 bases unmatched. Germline V gene sequence: CDR1 MNHNS, CDR2 SASEGT. The CDR3 sequence is CASTLDRGDYGYTF. CDR3 DNA sequence: TGTGCCAGCACTCTGGACAGGGGCGACTATGGCTACACCTTC.

CDR3 loop: CASSLGRGGADTQYF. In DNA, the CDR3 is TGTGCCAGCAGCTTAGGCCGGGGGGGGGCAGATACGCAGTATTTT. This chain uses TRBV7-2 with TRBJ2-3, with 8 bases fitting TRBD2. J lost 4 bases, V lost 1 base, and 4 bases had no gene match. Germline values: CDR1 SGHTA, CDR2 FQGNSA. This CDR3 has 15 residues.

The chain employs TRBV4-1 and TRBJ2-3, with D maybe TRBD2 (6 bases). The CDR3 spans 20 residues. Looked up from germline, CDR1 is MGHRA and CDR2 is YSYEKL. The germline V and J ends were trimmed by 0 bases and 2 bases, with 24 bases remaining between them. As DNA, the CDR3 is TGCGCCAGCAGCCAAGATCTCGTGGGGGGAAAGCGGTTCATCACAGATACGCAGTATTTT. Encoded protein: CASSQDLVGGKRFITDTQYF.

This sequence joins TRBV6-1 and TRBJ2-3; 9 bases map to TRBD1. Germline loops: CDR1 MNHNS, CDR2 SASEGT. With V trimmed by 4 bases and J by 8 bases, 4 bases remained unmatched. The CDR3 covers 13 residues. Here the CDR3 DNA reads TGTGCCAGCAGTGTACAGGGGGCAGGTACGCAGTATTTT. Its protein product is CASSVQGAGTQYF.

This chain joins TRBV5-6 and TRBJ1-6; the D gene is possibly TRBD1 (5 bases). CDR3 size: 16 residues. Per the germline V gene, CDR1 is SGHDT and CDR2 is YYEEEE. V lost 6 bases and J 1 base, leaving 14 bases between the germline ends. The CDR3 reads CASTRGGGSYNSPLHF. DNA of the CDR3: TGTGCCAGCACCCGCGGGGGGGGATCCTATAATTCACCCCTCCACTTT.

J is TRBJ2-5 and V is TRBV14, with a tentative D call TRBD2 (5 bases). Germline V gene sequence: CDR1 SGHDN, CDR2 FVKESK. The V and J ends lost 4 bases and 11 bases respectively, with 17 bases between them. The CDR3 covers 13 residues. For the CDR3, the DNA is TGTGCCAGCAGCCCAACTAGGGCGGCTCGGCAGTACTTC. It is translated as CASSPTRAARQYF.

The rearrangement joins TRBV4-1 to TRBJ2-1; 8 nucleotides line up with TRBD1. This CDR3 spans 17 amino acids. Per germline, CDR1 MGHRA and CDR2 YSYEKL. After removal of 4 bases from V and 6 bases from J, the junction contained 14 bases not matched to a gene. The CDR3 region is CASSREVRQGTLNEQFF. The CDR3 coding sequence is TGCGCCAGCAGCCGAGAGGTAAGACAGGGGACCCTCAATGAGCAGTTCTTC.

There are a few counts of this clone. The chain couples TRBV11-1 to TRBJ2-7; D gene unclear. Germline V gives CDR1 SGHAT, CDR2 FQDESV (reference sequence). V lost 2 bases to trimming and J lost 3 bases, with 11 bases between them. This CDR3 contains 14 residues. The CDR3 DNA follows: TGTGCCAGCAGCTTAAATGGGCTCGACTACGAGCAGTACTTC. It translates to CASSLNGLDYEQYF. Complete variable domain (other parts from reference TRBV11-1 and TRBJ2-7): EAEVAQSPRYKITEKSQAVAFWCDPISGHATLYWYRQILGQGPELLVQFQDESVVDDSQLPKDRFSAERLKGVDSTLKIQPAELGDSAMYLCASSLNGLDYEQYFGPGTRLTVT.

V gene TRBV25-1 combines with J gene TRBJ1-2, with 10 bases lining up with TRBD1. V shed 1 base, J shed 5 bases, and the junction held 7 bases outside the gene matches. CDR3 length equals 16 residues. The germline gives CDR1 MGHDK, CDR2 SYGVNS. This chain's CDR3 is CASSESGTGARYGYTF. The CDR3 region has the DNA TGTGCCAGCAGTGAATCTGGGACAGGGGCGCGGTATGGCTACACCTTC.

The rearrangement joins TRBV2 to TRBJ2-5; D is possibly TRBD2 (5 bases). The tail of the sequence fits TRBJ2-7 better, so the J call may be wrong. CDR3 size: 14 residues. Germline CDR1 is SNHLY and CDR2 is FYNNEI. The CDR3 sequence is CASSEVWGGSEQYF. The CDR3 nucleotides read TGTGCCAGCAGTGAAGTTTGGGGTGGGAGCGAGCAGTACTTC.

The rearrangement links TRBV15 to TRBJ1-2; the D gene is possibly TRBD1 (5 bases). The CDR3 length is 14 residues. Germline CDR1 and CDR2: LNHNV and YYDKDF (reference sequence). V lost 5 bases to trimming and J lost 8 bases, with 18 bases between them. The CDR3 sequence is CATSPRGGVIGYTF. The CDR3 nucleotides are TGTGCCACCAGCCCTCGGGGAGGGGTGATCGGCTACACCTTC.

The chain carries TRBV4-1 and TRBJ2-5; TRBD2 agrees at 7 bases. The J call may not be correct, given that the DNA end is closer to TRBJ2-7. Germline CDR1 reads MGHRA; CDR2 reads YSYEKL. The CDR3 loop spans 15 amino acids. CDR3 sequence: CASSHQGSSGYEQYF. CDR3 nucleotides: TGCGCCAGCAGCCACCAAGGGTCTAGCGGCTACGAGCAGTACTTC.